These 18 T cell receptor beta chains share one sample of origin, sequenced in a study of shared clonotypes between healthy human individuals. Measured with immunoSEQ multiplex PCR; TCRdb has only the in-frame clones, and not every one. The data show about 1 million clones, 65% to 75% seen once. The sequenced sample consisted of memory CD4+ T cells sorted from blood. As to subset: CD45RA-negative fraction. These receptors were taken from a young man in good health.

Note on this clone: At the DNA level, this CDR3 is encoded by other sequences in the same sample as well. The V call is TRBV7-2, the J call TRBJ2-7; D gene uncertain. The CDR3 runs 13 residues. Trimming shortened V by 1 base and J by 0 bases, and 4 bases separated the two germline ends. The germline CDR1 and CDR2 sequences are SGHTA and FQGNSA. CDR3 protein: CASSLVSSYEQYF. CDR3 DNA sequence: TGTGCCAGCAGCTTAGTCAGCTCCTACGAGCAGTACTTC.

On this clone: At the DNA level, this CDR3 is encoded by other sequences in the same sample as well. The chain combines TRBV6-1 with TRBJ1-6, with D unclear. Deletions cut 3 bases from V and 6 bases from J, with 9 bases between. The germline V gene has CDR1 MNHNS and CDR2 SASEGT. This CDR3 region has 14 residues. The CDR3 bases are TGTGCCAGCAGTGAGTCGACTCCTAATTCACCCCTCCACTTT. Its protein product is CASSESTPNSPLHF.

The chain couples TRBV18 to TRBJ2-1, with 9 nucleotides matching TRBD2. The CDR3 spans 15 residues. With 4 bases clipped from V and 3 bases from J, the junction kept 4 bases outside the gene matches. The germline gives CDR1 KGHSH, CDR2 LQKENI. Written as DNA, the CDR3 is TGTGCCAGCTCACTTAGCGGGAGAGGCTACAATGAGCAGTTCTTC. It specifies CASSLSGRGYNEQFF. Full variable domain (missing parts from reference TRBV18 and TRBJ2-1): NAGVMQNPRHLVRRRGQEARLRCSPMKGHSHVYWYRQLPEEGLKFMVYLQKENIIDESGMPKERFSAEFPKEGPSILRIQQVVRGDSAAYFCASSLSGRGYNEQFFGPGTRLTVL.

The V call is TRBV5-1, the J call TRBJ1-4; the match to TRBD1 covers 10 bases. V trimming: 4 bases; J trimming: 6 bases; junction bases outside the gene matches: 9. Germline CDR1 and CDR2: SGHRS and YFSETQ. This CDR3 has 16 amino acids. The CDR3 DNA is TGCGCCAGCAGCACGGAGTCGGGACAGGGGTATGAAAAACTGTTTTTT. It is translated as CASSTESGQGYEKLFF.

This chain links TRBV2 with TRBJ2-7; D may correspond to TRBD1 or TRBD2 (5 bases each). The ends were cut back, 5 bases at V and 5 bases at J, with 10 bases in the middle. Germline V CDR1 and CDR2: SNHLY, FYNNEI. CDR3 length: 12 residues. CDR3 nucleotide sequence: TGTGCCAGCAGTATAATGGGGGACGAGCAGTACTTC. It translates to CASSIMGDEQYF.

The chain recombines TRBV5-6 with TRBJ1-5, with TRBD1 matching over 7 bases. V lost 2 bases, J lost 4 bases, and 9 bases stayed unmatched. Germline lookup yields CDR1 SGHDT and CDR2 YYEEEE. The CDR3 loop spans 16 amino acids. The CDR3 here is CASSLGDRRANQPQHF. CDR3 bases: TGTGCCAGCAGCTTAGGGGACAGACGGGCGAATCAGCCCCAGCATTTT. The whole variable domain, remainder taken from reference TRBV5-6 and TRBJ1-5, is DAGVTQSPTHLIKTRGQQVTLRCSPKSGHDTVSWYQQALGQGPQFIFQYYEEEERQRGNFPDRFSGHQFPNYSSELNVNALLLGDSALYLCASSLGDRRANQPQHFGDGTRLSIL.

The CDR3 bases are TGCAGCGTTGTAGGAGGGGGTCACGAGCAGTACTTC. It translates to CSVVGGGHEQYF. The chain is built from TRBV29-1 and TRBJ2-7; D tentatively reads TRBD1 or TRBD2 (6 bases each). CDR1 SQVTM and CDR2 ANQGSEA come from the germline V gene. V lost 4 bases, J lost 5 bases, and 12 bases lay in between. CDR3 length: 12 amino acids.

The chain couples TRBV9 to TRBJ2-5; D is possibly TRBD1 or TRBD2 (5 bases each). This CDR3 has 13 residues. Germline V gene lookup returns CDR1 SGDLS and CDR2 YYNGEE. V dropped 0 bases and J dropped 5 bases, with 8 bases sitting between them. As DNA, the CDR3 is TGTGCCAGCAGCGTAGCGGGACCCGAGACCCAGTACTTC. Translated: CASSVAGPETQYF.

The J gene is TRBJ1-1, the V gene TRBV6-1, with D unresolved. The germline V gene has CDR1 MNHNS and CDR2 SASEGT. The CDR3 contains 18 residues. V lost 1 base to trimming and J lost 1 base, with 19 bases between them. The CDR3 is CASSEVWLVLPGNTEAFF. CDR3 nucleotide sequence: TGTGCCAGCAGTGAAGTTTGGTTGGTTCTTCCTGGGAACACTGAAGCTTTCTTT.

This chain uses TRBV30 with TRBJ1-5; the D gene is possibly TRBD1 (5 bases). The CDR3 loop spans 12 amino acids. Looked up from germline, CDR1 is GTSNPN and CDR2 is SVGIG (reference sequence). V dropped 3 bases and J dropped 9 bases, with 12 bases sitting between them. The CDR3 loop is CAWRDVGGPQHF. CDR3 nucleotides: TGTGCCTGGAGGGACGTTGGGGGGCCCCAGCATTTT.

A remark on this clone: The junction differs from germline at one of its ends, possibly a read error. The chain combines TRBV6-1 with TRBJ2-3; maybe TRBD2 (7 bases). The germline V gene encodes CDR1 MNHNS and CDR2 SASEGT. The CDR3 contains 13 residues. For the CDR3, the DNA is TGTGCCAGCAGGGAAGGGGGGGGCGATACGCAGTATTTT. Encoded protein: CASREGGGDTQYF.

The chain has TRBV11-2 and TRBJ2-3; D unresolved. The CDR3 has 15 residues. Germline values: CDR1 SGHAT, CDR2 FQNNGV. V was cut by 2 bases and J by 0 bases, with 9 bases left in between. CDR3 sequence: CASSLSRPSTDTQYF. CDR3 in DNA: TGTGCCAGCAGCTTAAGTAGGCCTAGCACAGATACGCAGTATTTT.

The table lists this clone with a few counts. This sequence joins TRBV19 and TRBJ2-2; no clear D gene. The CDR3 has 12 amino acids. Deletions cut 3 bases from V and 1 base from J, with 0 bases between. Germline CDR1 is LNHDA and CDR2 is SQIVND (reference sequence). CDR3 DNA sequence: TGTGCCAGTAGTATGAACACCGGGGAGCTGTTTTTT. This translates into CASSMNTGELFF.

The chain is built from TRBV5-4 and TRBJ2-6; tentative D call: TRBD2 (6 bases). The CDR3 is 16 amino acids. Germline-derived CDR1 and CDR2 are SGHNT and YYREEE (reference sequence). V was shortened by 0 bases and J by 2 bases, with 9 bases between the two germline ends. CDR3 loop: CASSLAGGTGANVLTF. In DNA form, the CDR3 reads TGTGCCAGCAGCTTGGCCGGGGGAACTGGGGCCAACGTCCTGACTTTC. The full variable domain, in which reference TRBV5-4 and TRBJ2-6 provide the parts outside the CDR3, is ETGVTQSPTHLIKTRGQQVTLRCSSQSGHNTVSWYQQALGQGPQFIFQYYREEENGRGNFPPRFSGLQFPNYSSELNVNALELDDSALYLCASSLAGGTGANVLTFGAGSRLTVL.

The chain couples TRBV6-5 to TRBJ1-4; possible D gene TRBD1, 5 bases. Trimming left V 6 bases short and J 3 bases short, with 14 bases between. Germline-derived CDR1 and CDR2 are MNHEY and SVGAGI. This CDR3 comprises 15 residues. The CDR3 is CASSRSGSSNEKLFF. The DNA of the CDR3 is TGTGCCAGCAGCCGCTCAGGGAGTTCTAATGAAAAACTGTTTTTT.

The V call is TRBV7-6, the J call TRBJ1-6; D unclear. The CDR3 spans 15 residues. V was pared by 2 bases and J by 0 bases, with 5 bases between. Germline V gene lookup returns CDR1 SGHVS and CDR2 FNYEAQ. CDR3 sequence (DNA): TGTGCCAGCAGCTTACGAAACTCCTATAATTCACCCCTCCACTTT. Amino acids: CASSLRNSYNSPLHF.

This sequence joins TRBV25-1 and TRBJ2-1; D remains ambiguous. Germline V gene data show CDR1 as MGHDK and CDR2 as SYGVNS. CDR3 size: 11 residues. V lost 7 bases to trimming and J lost 4 bases, with 5 bases between them. The CDR3 loop is CASTLYNEQFF. CDR3 nucleotides: TGTGCCAGCACACTGTACAATGAGCAGTTCTTC.

This sequence joins TRBV9 and TRBJ2-1; D is unclear. The germline gives CDR1 SGDLS, CDR2 YYNGEE. This CDR3 has 13 residues. Trimming shortened V by 0 bases and J by 6 bases, and 7 bases separated the two germline ends. CDR3 loop: CASSVGESNEQFF. CDR3 coding DNA: TGTGCCAGCAGCGTAGGCGAGTCCAATGAGCAGTTCTTC.